This T cell receptor (beta chain) was sequenced during a study of cytomegalovirus exposure and HLA in healthy donors. The method was immunoSEQ multiplex PCR; TCRdb's version includes in-frame clones alone and lacks a portion of them. The sample contains about 200,000 clones, 65% to 90% of which appear only once. Germline V gives CDR1 SGHVS, CDR2 FQNEAQ. The CDR3 is 15 residues long. V shed 5 bases and J shed 4 bases, with 18 bases lying between them. Study outcomes and limitations: The finding came from a later analysis; first-cohort TCR clusters tended to co-occur in the roughly 120 validation repertoires.

This clone appeared once. Its cognate antigen is unknown. The sequence was obtained from a woman aged 25 to 39 in good health and CMV-seropositive. The chain couples TRBV7-8 to TRBJ2-7; D is perhaps TRBD1 (7 bases). Input material: PBMCs. CDR3 nucleotides: TGTGCCAGCAGCCTGCGGGACAGTGCGAGATACGAGCAGTACTTC. Residues: CASSLRDSARYEQYF.